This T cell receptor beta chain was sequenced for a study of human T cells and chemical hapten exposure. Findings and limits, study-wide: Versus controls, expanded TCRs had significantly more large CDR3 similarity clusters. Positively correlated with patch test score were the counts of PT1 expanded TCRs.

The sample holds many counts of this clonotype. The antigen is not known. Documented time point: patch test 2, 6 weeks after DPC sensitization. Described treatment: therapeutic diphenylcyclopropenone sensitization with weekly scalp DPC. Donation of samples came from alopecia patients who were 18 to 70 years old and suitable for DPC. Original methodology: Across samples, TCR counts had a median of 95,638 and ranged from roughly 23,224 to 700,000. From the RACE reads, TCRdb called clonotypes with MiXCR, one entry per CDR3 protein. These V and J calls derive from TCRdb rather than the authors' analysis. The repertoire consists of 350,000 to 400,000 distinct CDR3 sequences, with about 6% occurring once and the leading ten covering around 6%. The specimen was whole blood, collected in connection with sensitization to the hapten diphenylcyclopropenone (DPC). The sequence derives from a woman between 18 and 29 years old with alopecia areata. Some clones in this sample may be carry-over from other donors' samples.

The CDR3 loop is CASSHGSGGGGTDTQYF. CDR3 in DNA: TGTGCCAGCAGCCATGGTAGCGGGGGCGGGGGCACAGATACGCAGTATTTT. The V and J genes are TRBV3-1 and TRBJ2-3; 9 nucleotides match TRBD2. Losses at the gene ends were 3 bases for V and 1 base for J; bases not matched to a gene: 8. Per the germline V gene, CDR1 is LGHDT and CDR2 is YNNKEL (reference sequence). The CDR3 contains 17 residues.